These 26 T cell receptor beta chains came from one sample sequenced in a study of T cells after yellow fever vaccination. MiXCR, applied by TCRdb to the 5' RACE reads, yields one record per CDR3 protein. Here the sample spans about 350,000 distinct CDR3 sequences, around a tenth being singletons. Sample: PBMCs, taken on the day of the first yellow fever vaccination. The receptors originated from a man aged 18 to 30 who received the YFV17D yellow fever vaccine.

CDR3 region: CASSSPQYRAPLTSIAKNIQYF. For the CDR3, the DNA is TGTGCCAGCAGTTCCCCCCAGTACCGGGCCCCCTTAACCTCTATAGCCAAAAACATTCAGTACTTC. This chain joins TRBV28 and TRBJ2-4; no firm D call. CDR1 and CDR2 from the germline V gene are MDHEN and SYDVKM. The CDR3 extends over 22 amino acids. Deletions cut 4 bases from V and 0 bases from J, with 31 bases between.

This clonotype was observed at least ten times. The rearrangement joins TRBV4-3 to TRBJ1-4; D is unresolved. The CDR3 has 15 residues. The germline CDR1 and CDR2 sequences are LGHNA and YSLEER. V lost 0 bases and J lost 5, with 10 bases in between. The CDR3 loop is CASSQDPIPNEKLFF. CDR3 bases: TGCGCCAGCAGCCAAGATCCGATTCCAAATGAAAAACTGTTTTTT.

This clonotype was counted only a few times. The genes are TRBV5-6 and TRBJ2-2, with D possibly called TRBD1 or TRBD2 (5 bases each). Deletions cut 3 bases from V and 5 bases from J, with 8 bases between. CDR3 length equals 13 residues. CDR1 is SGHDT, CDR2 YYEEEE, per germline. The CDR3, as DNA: TGTGCCAGCAGCTGGGACGCTACCGGGGAGCTGTTTTTT. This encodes CASSWDATGELFF.

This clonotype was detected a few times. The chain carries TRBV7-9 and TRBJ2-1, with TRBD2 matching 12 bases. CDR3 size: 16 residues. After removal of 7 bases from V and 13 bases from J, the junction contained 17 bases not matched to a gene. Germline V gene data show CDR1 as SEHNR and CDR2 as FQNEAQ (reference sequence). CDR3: CASIPALLAGGSNQFF. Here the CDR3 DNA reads TGTGCCAGCATCCCAGCCCTACTAGCGGGGGGTTCCAATCAGTTCTTC.

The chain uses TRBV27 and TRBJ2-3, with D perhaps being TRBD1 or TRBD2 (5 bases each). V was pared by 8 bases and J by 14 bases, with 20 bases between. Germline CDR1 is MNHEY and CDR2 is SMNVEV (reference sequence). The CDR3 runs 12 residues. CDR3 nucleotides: TGTGCCAGCTCCTTCCTCAGGGACCCGCTGTATTTT. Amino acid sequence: CASSFLRDPLYF.

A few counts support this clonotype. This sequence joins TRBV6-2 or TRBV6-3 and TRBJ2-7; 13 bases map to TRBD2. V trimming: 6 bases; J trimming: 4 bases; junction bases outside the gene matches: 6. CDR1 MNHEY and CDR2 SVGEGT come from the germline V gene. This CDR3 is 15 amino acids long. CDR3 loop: CASRPTSGGPYEQYV. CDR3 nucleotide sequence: TGTGCCAGCAGACCGACTAGCGGGGGGCCATACGAGCAGTACGTC.

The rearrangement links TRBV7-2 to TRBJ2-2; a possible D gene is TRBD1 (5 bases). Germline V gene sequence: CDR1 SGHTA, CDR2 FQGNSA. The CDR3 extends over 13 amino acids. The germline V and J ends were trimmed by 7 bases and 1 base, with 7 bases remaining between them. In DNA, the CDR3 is TGTGCCAGCAAAAGGGGGAACACCGGGGAGCTGTTTTTT. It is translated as CASKRGNTGELFF.

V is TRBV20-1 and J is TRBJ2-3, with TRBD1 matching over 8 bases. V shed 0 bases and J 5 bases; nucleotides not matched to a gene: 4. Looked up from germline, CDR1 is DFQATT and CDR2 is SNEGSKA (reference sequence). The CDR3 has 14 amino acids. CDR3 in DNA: TGCAGTGCTAGAGAGGACAGGGTGCTAGATACGCAGTATTTT. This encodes CSAREDRVLDTQYF.

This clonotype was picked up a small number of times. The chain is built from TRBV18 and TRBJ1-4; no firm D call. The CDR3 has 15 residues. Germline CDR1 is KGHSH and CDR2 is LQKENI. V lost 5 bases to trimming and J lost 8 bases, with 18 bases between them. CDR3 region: CASSVTTASEEKLFF. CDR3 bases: TGTGCCAGCTCAGTTACCACGGCCAGCGAAGAAAAACTGTTTTTT.

The CDR3 loop is CATSRDRGLGEKLFF. The CDR3 nucleotides are TGTGCCACCAGCAGAGATCGCGGCCTGGGAGAAAAACTGTTTTTT. The chain couples TRBV15 to TRBJ1-4; the D is unclear. The CDR3 totals 15 residues. V shed 0 bases and J shed 8 bases, with 13 bases lying between them. Germline-derived CDR1 and CDR2 are LNHNV and YYDKDF (reference sequence).

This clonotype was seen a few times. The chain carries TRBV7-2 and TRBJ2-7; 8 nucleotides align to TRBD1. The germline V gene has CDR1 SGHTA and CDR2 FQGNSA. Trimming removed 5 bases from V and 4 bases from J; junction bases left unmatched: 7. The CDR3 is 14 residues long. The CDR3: CASSQQGELYEQYF. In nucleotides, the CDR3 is TGTGCCAGCAGCCAACAGGGGGAATTATACGAGCAGTACTTC.

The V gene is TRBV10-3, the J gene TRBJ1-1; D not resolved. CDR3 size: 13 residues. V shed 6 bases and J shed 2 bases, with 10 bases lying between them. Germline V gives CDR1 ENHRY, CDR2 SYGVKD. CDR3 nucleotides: TGTGCCATCAGAACCCCAGGCAACACTGAAGCTTTCTTT. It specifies CAIRTPGNTEAFF.

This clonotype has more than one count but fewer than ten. This CDR3 is CASSPLVAGGEQYF. The CDR3 DNA sequence: TGTGCCAGCAGCCCTTTGGTAGCGGGGGGCGAGCAGTACTTC. The rearrangement links TRBV7-8 to TRBJ2-7; TRBD2 matches 10 bases. The germline V gene has CDR1 SGHVS and CDR2 FQNEAQ. J was trimmed by 6 bases and V by 5 bases; bases with no gene match: 7. The CDR3 is made up of 14 amino acids.

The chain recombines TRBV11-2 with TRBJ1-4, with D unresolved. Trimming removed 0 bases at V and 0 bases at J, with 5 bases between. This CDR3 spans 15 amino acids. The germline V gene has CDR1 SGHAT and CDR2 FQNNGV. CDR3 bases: TGTGCCAGCAGCTTAGATCCATCAACTAATGAAAAACTGTTTTTT. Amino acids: CASSLDPSTNEKLFF.

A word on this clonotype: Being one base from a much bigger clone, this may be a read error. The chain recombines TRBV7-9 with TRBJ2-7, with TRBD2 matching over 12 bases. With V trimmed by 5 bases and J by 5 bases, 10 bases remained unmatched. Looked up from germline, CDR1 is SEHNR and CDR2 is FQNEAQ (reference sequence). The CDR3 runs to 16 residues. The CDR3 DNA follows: TGTGCCAGCAGCCCCGGACGACTAGCGGGGGTCGACGAGCAGTACTTC. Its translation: CASSPGRLAGVDEQYF.

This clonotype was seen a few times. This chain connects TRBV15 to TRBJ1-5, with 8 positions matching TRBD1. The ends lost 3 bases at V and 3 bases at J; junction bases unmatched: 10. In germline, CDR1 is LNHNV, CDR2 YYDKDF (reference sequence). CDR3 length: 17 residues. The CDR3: CATSSPSRTGINQPQHF. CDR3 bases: TGTGCCACCAGCAGCCCTTCCCGGACAGGGATCAATCAGCCCCAGCATTTT.

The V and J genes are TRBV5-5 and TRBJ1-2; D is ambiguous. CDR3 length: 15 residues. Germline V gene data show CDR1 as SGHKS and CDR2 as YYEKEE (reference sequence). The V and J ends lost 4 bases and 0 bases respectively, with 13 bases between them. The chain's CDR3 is CASSMGGFPNYGYTF. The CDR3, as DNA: TGTGCCAGCAGCATGGGAGGTTTCCCTAACTATGGCTACACCTTC.

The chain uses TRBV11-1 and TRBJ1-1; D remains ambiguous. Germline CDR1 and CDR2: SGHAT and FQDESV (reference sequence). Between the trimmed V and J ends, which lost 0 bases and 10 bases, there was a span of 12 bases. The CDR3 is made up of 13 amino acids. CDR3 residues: CASSLAISGGAFF. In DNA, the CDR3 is TGTGCCAGCAGCTTAGCGATCTCGGGTGGAGCTTTCTTT.

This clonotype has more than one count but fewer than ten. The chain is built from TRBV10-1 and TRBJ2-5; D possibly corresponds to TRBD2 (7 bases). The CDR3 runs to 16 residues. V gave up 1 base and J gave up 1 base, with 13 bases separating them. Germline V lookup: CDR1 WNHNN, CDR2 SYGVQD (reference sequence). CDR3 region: CASSEFSAGAQETQYF. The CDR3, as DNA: TGCGCCAGCAGTGAGTTCTCGGCGGGGGCCCAAGAGACCCAGTACTTC.

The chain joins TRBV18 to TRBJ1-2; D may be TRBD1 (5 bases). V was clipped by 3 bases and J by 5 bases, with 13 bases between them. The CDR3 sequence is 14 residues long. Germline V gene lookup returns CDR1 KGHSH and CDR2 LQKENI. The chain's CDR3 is CASSPQGYPYGYTF. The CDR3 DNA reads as TGTGCCAGCTCACCCCAGGGATACCCTTATGGCTACACCTTC.

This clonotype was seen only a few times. The DNA of the CDR3 is TGTGCCAGCAGTTCCCGGGCAGGGGCACCCCTCCACTTT. This codes for CASSSRAGAPLHF. The chain carries TRBV12-3 or TRBV12-4 and TRBJ1-6, with a weak D call TRBD1 (6 bases). This CDR3 is 13 amino acids long. The ends were cut back, 4 bases at V and 11 bases at J, with 12 bases in the middle.

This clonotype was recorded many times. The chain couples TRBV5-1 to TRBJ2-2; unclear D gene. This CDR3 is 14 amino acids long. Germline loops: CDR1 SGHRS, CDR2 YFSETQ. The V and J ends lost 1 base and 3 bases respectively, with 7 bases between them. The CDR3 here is CASSLQGYTGELFF. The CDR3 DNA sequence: TGCGCCAGCAGCTTGCAAGGGTACACCGGGGAGCTGTTTTTT.

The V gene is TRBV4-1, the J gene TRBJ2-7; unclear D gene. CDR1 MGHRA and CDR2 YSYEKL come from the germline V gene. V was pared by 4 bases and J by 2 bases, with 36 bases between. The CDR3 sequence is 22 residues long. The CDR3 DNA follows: TGCGCCAGCAGCCCATATGAAAGAGCGTCCAACCAAAGAAATAGCATAACCTACGAGCAGTACGTC. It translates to CASSPYERASNQRNSITYEQYV.

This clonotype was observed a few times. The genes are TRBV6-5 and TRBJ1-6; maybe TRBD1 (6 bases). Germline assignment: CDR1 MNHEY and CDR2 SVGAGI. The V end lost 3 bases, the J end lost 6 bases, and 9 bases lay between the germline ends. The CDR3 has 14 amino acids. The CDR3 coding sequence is TGTGCCAGCAGTTATCAGGGGTCTAATTCACCCCTCCACTTT. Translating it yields CASSYQGSNSPLHF.

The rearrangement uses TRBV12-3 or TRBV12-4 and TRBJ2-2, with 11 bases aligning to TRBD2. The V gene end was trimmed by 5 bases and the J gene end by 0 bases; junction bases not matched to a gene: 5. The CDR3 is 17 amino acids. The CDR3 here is CASSTQLAGANTGELFF. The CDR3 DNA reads TGTGCCAGCAGTACCCAACTAGCGGGGGCGAACACCGGGGAGCTGTTTTTT.

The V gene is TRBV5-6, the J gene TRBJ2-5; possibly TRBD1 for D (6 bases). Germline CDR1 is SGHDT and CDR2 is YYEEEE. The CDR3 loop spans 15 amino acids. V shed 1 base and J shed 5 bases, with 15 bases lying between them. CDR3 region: CASSLYGRGWETQYF. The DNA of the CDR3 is TGTGCCAGCAGCTTGTACGGCAGGGGCTGGGAGACCCAGTACTTC. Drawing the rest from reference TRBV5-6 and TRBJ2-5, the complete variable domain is DAGVTQSPTHLIKTRGQQVTLRCSPKSGHDTVSWYQQALGQGPQFIFQYYEEEERQRGNFPDRFSGHQFPNYSSELNVNALLLGDSALYLCASSLYGRGWETQYFGPGTRLLVL.